The 18 T cell receptor beta chains below were found in one sample sequenced in a study of OX40 agonist ivuxolimab in advanced cancers. Using immunoSEQ multiplex PCR, the repertoire was profiled, and TCRdb retains in-frame clones only, with some absent. Altogether about 59,000 clones are present, around 83% being singletons, with the ten largest covering approximately 0.7%. Sample: CD4+ or CD8+ T cells sorted from blood, taken in a trial of the OX40 agonist ivuxolimab. These receptors were collected from an adult with an advanced solid tumor such as melanoma, head and neck, liver or kidney cancer.

This clone was counted only a few times. V is TRBV25-1 and J is TRBJ2-4; either TRBD1 or TRBD2 may fit D (5 bases each). Germline values: CDR1 MGHDK, CDR2 SYGVNS. The CDR3 runs to 15 residues. V gave up 3 bases and J gave up 4 bases, with 13 bases separating them. CDR3 sequence (DNA): TGTGCCAGCAGTGACCACCGGGACGGTAAAAACATTCAGTACTTC. It yields the protein CASSDHRDGKNIQYF.

Many counts were recorded for this clone. V is TRBV25-1 and J is TRBJ2-7; weak D call: TRBD2 (5 bases). V was cut by 6 bases and J by 7 bases, with 22 bases left in between. Germline CDR1 and CDR2: MGHDK and SYGVNS. This CDR3 contains 15 residues. The CDR3 DNA is TGTGCCAGCAGCCCTCCGAGAAGCGGACCGCCGGAGCAGTACTTC. This gives the protein CASSPPRSGPPEQYF.

This clone was seen a few times. CDR3 in amino acids: CASSNNYGYTF. For the CDR3, the DNA is TGTGCCAGCAGCAACAACTATGGCTACACCTTC. V usage is TRBV7-2 and J usage is TRBJ1-2, with D unresolved. CDR1 is SGHTA, CDR2 FQGNSA, per germline. Trimming took 5 bases from V and 2 from J, leaving 3 bases between them. The CDR3 covers 11 residues.

The V call is TRBV25-1, the J call TRBJ1-6; TRBD1 agrees at 9 bases. Germline CDR1 reads MGHDK; CDR2 reads SYGVNS. J lost 6 bases, V lost 4 bases, and 7 bases had no gene match. This CDR3 contains 16 residues. The CDR3 loop reads CASSAWTGVSNSPLHF. DNA of the CDR3: TGTGCCAGCAGTGCCTGGACAGGGGTAAGTAATTCACCCCTCCACTTT.

The chain joins TRBV27 to TRBJ2-5, with D tentatively TRBD2 (6 bases). From germline, CDR1 is MNHEY and CDR2 SMNVEV (reference sequence). This CDR3 region has 12 residues. Trimming pared 3 bases from V and 13 bases from J, leaving 15 bases between. CDR3 nucleotide sequence: TGTGCCAGCAGTTTGGTAGGAGGGCCCAGGTACTTC. This sequence encodes CASSLVGGPRYF.

The chain employs TRBV7-3 and TRBJ2-7, with a weak D call TRBD1 (5 bases). V was shortened by 3 bases and J by 4 bases, with 13 bases between the two germline ends. Germline loops: CDR1 SGHTA, CDR2 FQGTGA. There are 14 residues in the CDR3. CDR3 protein: CASSFAGLSYEQYF. CDR3 DNA sequence: TGTGCCAGCAGCTTTGCAGGGCTATCGTACGAGCAGTACTTC.

The rearrangement uses TRBV28 and TRBJ1-2; no firm D call. V lost 5 bases and J lost 0, with 10 bases in between. The CDR3 is 14 residues long. Germline CDR1 and CDR2: MDHEN and SYDVKM. Here the CDR3 reads CASSLPGANYGYTF. CDR3 sequence (DNA): TGTGCCAGCAGTCTCCCCGGAGCTAACTATGGCTACACCTTC.

J is TRBJ2-3 and V is TRBV9; D call uncertain. V lost 1 base, J lost 5 bases, and 2 bases lay in between. Germline CDR1 SGDLS, CDR2 YYNGEE. The CDR3 runs 11 residues. The CDR3: CASSVKDTQYF. The CDR3 DNA reads TGTGCCAGCAGCGTAAAAGATACGCAGTATTTT. The full variable domain, in which reference TRBV9 and TRBJ2-3 provide the parts outside the CDR3, is DSGVTQTPKHLITATGQRVTLRCSPRSGDLSVYWYQQSLDQGLQFLIQYYNGEERAKGNILERFSAQQFPDLHSELNLSSLELGDSALYFCASSVKDTQYFGPGTRLTVL.

The CDR3 protein is CASSPLSGNEQFF. CDR3 bases: TGTGCCAGCAGCCCACTTAGCGGGAATGAGCAGTTCTTC. The genes are TRBV13 and TRBJ2-1, with 7 bases identical to TRBD2. The J segment lost 7 bases and the V segment lost 5 bases, leaving 5 bases of the junction unmatched. Germline CDR1 PRHDT, CDR2 FYEKMQ (reference sequence). This CDR3 is 13 amino acids long.

The chain is built from TRBV5-1 and TRBJ2-5; 11 nucleotides match TRBD2. CDR3 length: 14 amino acids. The trim removed 7 bases at V and 5 bases at J, leaving 7 bases unmatched. Germline assignment: CDR1 SGHRS and CDR2 YFSETQ. CDR3 coding DNA: TGCGCCAGCGCCGAAGTAGCGGGGGGGGAGACCCAGTACTTC. Amino acid sequence: CASAEVAGGETQYF. The variable domain in full, completed from reference TRBV5-1 and TRBJ2-5, reads KAGVTQTPRYLIKTRGQQVTLSCSPISGHRSVSWYQQTPGQGLQFLFEYFSETQRNKGNFPGRFSGRQFSNSRSEMNVSTLELGDSALYLCASAEVAGGETQYFGPGTRLLVL.

This rearrangement joins TRBV7-3 to TRBJ2-3; 10 nucleotides line up with TRBD1. This CDR3 comprises 14 residues. Trimming removed 5 bases from V and 4 bases from J; junction bases left unmatched: 3. CDR1 and CDR2 from the germline V gene are SGHTA and FQGTGA. The CDR3: CASSRDRGSDTQYF. The CDR3, as DNA: TGTGCCAGCAGCCGGGACAGGGGTTCAGATACGCAGTATTTT.

The chain recombines TRBV2 with TRBJ1-6; 7 bases agree with TRBD1. The CDR3 runs 15 residues. CDR1 SNHLY and CDR2 FYNNEI come from the germline V gene. The trim removed 8 bases at V and 3 bases at J, leaving 7 bases unmatched. The CDR3 sequence is CASGGQANYNSPLHF. The CDR3 DNA follows: TGTGCCAGCGGAGGACAGGCGAACTATAATTCACCCCTCCACTTT.

The rearrangement links TRBV28 to TRBJ1-4; TRBD1 matches 7 bases. The CDR3 runs to 15 residues. V lost 10 bases to trimming and J lost 4 bases; unmatched junction nucleotides: 12. Germline loops: CDR1 MDHEN, CDR2 SYDVKM. CDR3 region: CATLLETGLNEKLFF. In DNA, the CDR3 is TGTGCCACCTTGCTCGAGACAGGGCTTAATGAAAAACTGTTTTTT. The whole variable domain, filled in from reference TRBV28 and TRBJ1-4, reads DVKVTQSSRYLVKRTGEKVFLECVQDMDHENMFWYRQDPGLGLRLIYFSYDVKMKEKGDIPEGYSVSREKKERFSLILESASTNQTSMYLCATLLETGLNEKLFFGSGTQLSVL.

The chain couples TRBV4-1 to TRBJ2-1, with D possibly matching TRBD1 (6 bases). Germline CDR1 MGHRA, CDR2 YSYEKL. Trimming removed 6 bases at V and 4 bases at J, with 16 bases between. This CDR3 comprises 15 residues. CDR3 sequence: CASRRPGTPYNEQFF. DNA of the CDR3: TGCGCCAGCAGGAGACCCGGGACACCTTACAATGAGCAGTTCTTC.

The V and J genes are TRBV7-2 and TRBJ1-2; D remains ambiguous. Germline CDR1 is SGHTA and CDR2 is FQGNSA. Trimming took off 6 bases at V and 0 bases at J, with 8 bases between the two ends. The CDR3 covers 13 residues. Here the CDR3 DNA reads TGTGCCAGCAGGGGCATCGCTAACTATGGCTACACCTTC. Protein: CASRGIANYGYTF. Looking up the rest from reference TRBV7-2 and TRBJ1-2 gives the full variable domain: GAGVSQSPSNKVTEKGKDVELRCDPISGHTALYWYRQSLGQGLEFLIYFQGNSAPDKSGLPSDRFSAERTGGSVSTLTIQRTQQEDSAVYLCASRGIANYGYTFGSGTRLTVV.

CDR3 bases: TGTGCCAGCAGGGACGGAGTAGCGAGGAAAGAGACCCAGTACTTC. This translates into CASRDGVARKETQYF. The chain uses TRBV2 and TRBJ2-5; possibly TRBD2 for D (5 bases). The CDR3 is 15 amino acids. The germline gives CDR1 SNHLY, CDR2 FYNNEI. Trimming cost V 6 bases and J 3 bases, with 17 bases left between them.

J is TRBJ2-1 and V is TRBV5-4; D may be TRBD1 or TRBD2 (5 bases each). This CDR3 region has 15 residues. The V end was cut by 3 bases, the J end by 7 bases, with 17 bases between. Germline V gene data show CDR1 as SGHNT and CDR2 as YYREEE (reference sequence). The CDR3, as DNA: TGTGCCAGCAGCTGGGCCCGGGACGCTGGAAATGAGCAGTTCTTC. Protein: CASSWARDAGNEQFF.

The chain uses TRBV18 and TRBJ2-7; unclear D gene. V lost 5 bases and J lost 0, with 11 bases in between. The CDR3 is 14 residues long. Germline V gene lookup returns CDR1 KGHSH and CDR2 LQKENI. CDR3 coding DNA: TGTGCCAGCTCAACCTGGACGGGCTCCTACGAGCAGTACTTC. Its protein is CASSTWTGSYEQYF.